This TCR beta chain was sequenced in a study of tumor-infiltrating lymphocytes in primary liver carcinoma. J was trimmed by 2 bases and V by 2 bases; bases with no gene match: 16. This CDR3 contains 19 residues. Per the germline V gene, CDR1 is SGHRS and CDR2 is YFSETQ. With a constant-region primer, TCR beta cDNA was made from 500 ng of total RNA. A slightly modified ARM-PCR protocol with three nested multiplex PCR rounds produced these TCR beta libraries. It was with TRBV1-TRBV30 forward primers and a C-beta reverse primer that the first two PCR rounds were run, at approximately 10 cycles each. TCRdb passed the multiplex PCR reads through MiXCR, listing each CDR3 protein once. The sample lists more than 95,000 distinct CDR3 sequences; 64% were seen once. Co-extraction yielded RNA and DNA from around 18-30 mg of unsorted bulk tissue.

The rearrangement uses TRBV5-1 and TRBJ2-1; 7 bases map to TRBD2. This clonotype was sampled from a woman between 55 and 75 years old with primary liver carcinoma and hepatitis B virus infection. Sequenced input: liver tumor tissue from sampling region 3. Subset defined: tumor region T3, left-lateral pole. This CDR3 reads CASSLVAGRVSSPYNEQFF. CDR3 DNA: TGCGCCAGCAGCTTAGTAGCAGGGAGGGTATCGAGCCCCTACAATGAGCAGTTCTTC.